Shown below are 9 T cell receptor beta chains from a single sample sequenced in a study of response to subunit inactivated influenza vaccine. TCRdb ran MiXCR on the RT-PCR reads and lists one entry per CDR3 protein. Of 200,000 to 300,000 distinct CDR3 sequences listed, 12% were seen once; the top ten hold approximately 8.4%. Sequencing was performed on non-naive T cells sorted from PBMCs, taken around 15 days before vaccination. The receptors stem from a man over 45 who received an inactivated influenza vaccine.

There are a few counts of this clonotype. This CDR3 reads CASSQVYFGSGSYEQYF. CDR3 DNA sequence: TGCGCCAGCAGCCAAGTGTATTTTGGATCAGGGTCCTACGAGCAGTACTTC. J is TRBJ2-7 and V is TRBV4-3; possibly TRBD1 for D (5 bases). This CDR3 spans 17 amino acids. The germline gives CDR1 LGHNA, CDR2 YSLEER. V was shortened by 1 base and J by 1 base, with 17 bases between the two germline ends.

The V and J genes are TRBV15 and TRBJ2-2; D possibly corresponds to TRBD2 (6 bases). The CDR3 has 17 residues. CDR1 and CDR2 from the germline V gene are LNHNV and YYDKDF (reference sequence). The V end was cut by 1 base, the J end by 5 bases, with 17 bases between. CDR3 bases: TGTGCCACCAGCAGAGCCCCCGGCGGGGCGCTAACCGGGGAGCTGTTTTTT. It encodes CATSRAPGGALTGELFF.

This rearrangement joins TRBV28 to TRBJ1-3; a weak D match, TRBD1 (6 bases). Trimming removed 4 bases at V and 0 bases at J, with 10 bases between. Germline V gene data show CDR1 as MDHEN and CDR2 as SYDVKM. This CDR3 comprises 15 residues. CDR3 region: CASSYRVYSGNTIYF. Written as DNA, the CDR3 is TGTGCCAGCAGTTACAGGGTATACTCTGGAAACACCATATATTTT.

The V gene is TRBV28, the J gene TRBJ1-5; 7 bases match TRBD1. CDR1 MDHEN and CDR2 SYDVKM come from the germline V gene. Trimming removed 6 bases from V and 2 bases from J; junction bases left unmatched: 4. CDR3 size: 14 residues. CDR3 in amino acids: CASRDRVGNQPQHF. CDR3 bases: TGTGCCAGCAGAGACAGGGTAGGCAATCAGCCCCAGCATTTT.

This chain links TRBV6-2 or TRBV6-3 with TRBJ2-2, with D hard to call. CDR3 length: 13 amino acids. With 2 bases removed from V and 4 bases from J, the gap between germline ends came to 5 bases. The germline V gene has CDR1 MNHEY and CDR2 SVGEGT. CDR3 coding DNA: TGTGCCAGCAGTTACCGCCCCACCGGGGAGCTGTTTTTT. Protein: CASSYRPTGELFF.

This clonotype has ten or more counts. The rearrangement uses TRBV10-3 and TRBJ2-3; perhaps TRBD2 as D (6 bases). Trimming shortened V by 7 bases and J by 2 bases, and 10 bases separated the two germline ends. The CDR3 sequence is 13 residues long. Looked up from germline, CDR1 is ENHRY and CDR2 is SYGVKD. CDR3 in DNA: TGTGCCATCACGGGGGTTTCCACAGATACGCAGTATTTT. It is translated as CAITGVSTDTQYF.

This clonotype was seen ten or more times. The chain recombines TRBV4-3 with TRBJ2-5, with 10 nucleotides matching TRBD2. Looked up from germline, CDR1 is LGHNA and CDR2 is YSLEER. The CDR3 is 16 residues long. V dropped 4 bases and J dropped 6; count of bases not matched to a gene: 11. CDR3 coding DNA: TGCGCCAGCAGCCCCCTATGGCCTAGCGGGGGTCAGACCCAGTACTTC. Translation gives CASSPLWPSGGQTQYF.

This clonotype showed up many times. The gene calls are TRBV15 and TRBJ1-1; D ambiguous. The CDR3 loop spans 13 amino acids. Trimming cost V 6 bases and J 5 bases, with 13 bases left between them. CDR1 and CDR2 (germline): LNHNV, YYDKDF (reference sequence). CDR3 sequence: CATSAAVGTEAFF. CDR3 nucleotide sequence: TGTGCCACCAGTGCGGCCGTGGGGACTGAAGCTTTCTTT.

The chain recombines TRBV18 with TRBJ1-1, with TRBD1 matching 9 bases. V lost 4 bases to trimming and J lost 1 base; unmatched junction nucleotides: 1. CDR3 length: 14 residues. Germline V gene sequence: CDR1 KGHSH, CDR2 LQKENI. CDR3 in DNA: TGTGCCAGCTCACAGACAGGGGGGAACACTGAAGCTTTCTTT. Amino acids: CASSQTGGNTEAFF.